What follows are 20 T cell receptor beta chains derived from one specimen sequenced in a study of early T cells in non-severe SARS-CoV-2 infection. MiXCR, applied by TCRdb to the 5' RACE reads, yields one record per CDR3 protein. The sample gives around 56,000 distinct CDR3 sequences, about 8% of which show up once; about 11% is in the top ten. The sample here was whole blood, taken at baseline. These receptors were taken from an adult who was a healthcare worker with PCR-confirmed SARS-CoV-2 infection or an uninfected control (not recorded which).

The chain has TRBV20-1 and TRBJ2-7, with 10 positions matching TRBD1. This CDR3 comprises 15 residues. CDR1 and CDR2 (germline): DFQATT, SNEGSKA (reference sequence). V dropped 0 bases and J dropped 5; count of bases not matched to a gene: 7. CDR3 region: CSARDFDRGRNEQYF. In nucleotides, the CDR3 is TGCAGTGCTAGAGATTTCGACAGGGGGCGCAACGAGCAGTACTTC.

This clonotype was seen only a few times. CDR3 DNA sequence: TGTGCCATCAGGGCCCCCGGCAGGGGAGAGGTTGGCTACACCTTC. This codes for CAIRAPGRGEVGYTF. The J gene is TRBJ1-2, the V gene TRBV10-3, with D perhaps TRBD1 (6 bases). The CDR3 totals 15 residues. Germline V gene sequence: CDR1 ENHRY, CDR2 SYGVKD. The germline V and J ends were trimmed by 6 bases and 7 bases, with 21 bases remaining between them.

This clonotype was recorded at least ten times. The chain combines TRBV24-1 with TRBJ2-1; weak D call: TRBD2 (6 bases). CDR3 length: 13 residues. Per germline, CDR1 KGHDR and CDR2 SFDVKD. V lost 5 bases, J lost 9 bases, and 13 bases lay in between. CDR3 sequence reads: CATSATGGGEQFF. CDR3 nucleotides: TGTGCCACCAGTGCAACCGGGGGTGGTGAGCAGTTCTTC.

This clonotype was seen a few times. This chain joins TRBV7-8 and TRBJ1-4, with D perhaps matching TRBD1 (5 bases). The CDR3 has 16 residues. The V gene lost 2 bases and the J gene lost 5 bases, with 15 bases spanning the gap. Germline loops: CDR1 SGHVS, CDR2 FQNEAQ. The DNA of the CDR3 is TGTGCCAGCAGCTTACGGGCGGCAGGGAGGAATGAAAAACTGTTTTTT. This encodes CASSLRAAGRNEKLFF. The variable domain in full, with the rest retrieved from reference TRBV7-8 and TRBJ1-4, is GAGVSQSPRYKVAKRGQDVALRCDPISGHVSLFWYQQALGQGPEFLTYFQNEAQLDKSGLPSDRFFAERPEGSVSTLKIQRTQQEDSAVYLCASSLRAAGRNEKLFFGSGTQLSVL.

This clonotype was seen at least ten times. Here the CDR3 DNA reads TGTGCCAGCAGCGTAGATCAGCGGCCCAGGGATACGCAGTATTTT. Translated: CASSVDQRPRDTQYF. The chain is built from TRBV9 and TRBJ2-3; D is perhaps TRBD2 (5 bases). V was cut by 0 bases and J by 6 bases, with 14 bases left in between. The CDR3 is 15 amino acids. The V gene's germline CDR1 is SGDLS and CDR2 YYNGEE.

This clonotype was recorded many times. The J gene is TRBJ2-4, the V gene TRBV11-2, with a possible D match to TRBD1 (6 bases). Germline V gene lookup returns CDR1 SGHAT and CDR2 FQNNGV. The CDR3 contains 13 residues. V was trimmed by 1 base and J by 14 bases, leaving 15 bases between them. CDR3 region: CASSLGSGTGKYF. CDR3 DNA sequence: TGTGCCAGCAGCTTAGGTTCGGGAACAGGGAAGTACTTC.

In its sample, this clonotype was seen many times. At one boundary the junction diverges from the germline segment, which might be a read error. The chain uses TRBV5-4 and TRBJ2-7; D is ambiguous. Germline lookup yields CDR1 SGHNT and CDR2 YYREEE (reference sequence). CDR3 length equals 12 residues. CDR3 nucleotides: TGTGCCAGCGGCTTAGATCCCTACGAGCAGTACTTC. This gives the protein CASGLDPYEQYF.

This clonotype qualifies as medium-sized. The chain joins TRBV7-2 to TRBJ2-1; 10 bases fit TRBD2. Germline V CDR1 and CDR2: SGHTA, FQGNSA. V was pared by 7 bases and J by 7 bases, with 13 bases of the junction left unmatched. CDR3 size: 16 residues. The CDR3: CASTQRGGRFGNEQFF. Here the CDR3 DNA reads TGTGCCAGCACCCAGCGGGGGGGCCGGTTTGGAAATGAGCAGTTCTTC.

This chain's CDR3 is CAGSSGSLFSEQYF. For the CDR3, the DNA is TGTGCCGGTTCTAGCGGGAGCCTGTTCAGCGAGCAGTACTTC. The gene calls are TRBV30 and TRBJ2-7; 10 nucleotides line up with TRBD2. CDR3 size: 14 residues. Trimming removed 8 bases from V and 6 bases from J; junction bases left unmatched: 13. Per germline, CDR1 GTSNPN and CDR2 SVGIG (reference sequence). The entire variable domain, with the rest obtained from reference TRBV30 and TRBJ2-7, is as follows: SQTIHQWPATLVQPVGSPLSLECTVEGTSNPNLYWYRQAAGRGLQLLFYSVGIGQISSEVPQNLSASRPQDRQFILSSKKLLLSDSGFYLCAGSSGSLFSEQYFGPGTRLTVT.

This chain joins TRBV7-9 and TRBJ2-1; D is uncertain. The CDR3 is 16 amino acids. The germline gives CDR1 SEHNR, CDR2 FQNEAQ (reference sequence). V shed 5 bases and J shed 0 bases, with 14 bases lying between them. CDR3 coding DNA: TGTGCCAGCAGCCCATCCTTCTGGAGCTCCTACAATGAGCAGTTCTTC. It yields the protein CASSPSFWSSYNEQFF.

V gene TRBV6-5 combines with J gene TRBJ2-7, with 8 bases fitting TRBD2. This CDR3 is built from 16 residues. The V gene's germline CDR1 is MNHEY and CDR2 SVGAGI. The ends lost 0 bases at V and 6 bases at J; junction bases unmatched: 10. The CDR3 DNA follows: TGTGCCAGCAGTTACTCTCCAGGGACTAGAACCTTCGAGCAGTACTTC. This gives the protein CASSYSPGTRTFEQYF.

V usage is TRBV11-2 and J usage is TRBJ2-1; no clear D gene. CDR1 and CDR2 (germline): SGHAT, FQNNGV. The V and J ends lost 4 bases and 7 bases respectively, with 11 bases between them. The CDR3 spans 13 residues. The CDR3 spells CASSSRTNNEQFF. The CDR3 DNA reads TGTGCCAGCAGCTCACGCACCAATAATGAGCAGTTCTTC.

This clonotype has ten or more counts. The chain joins TRBV7-3 to TRBJ2-7; 8 positions match TRBD2. CDR3 length equals 15 residues. V lost 4 bases, J lost 2 bases, and 7 bases stayed unmatched. Germline loops: CDR1 SGHTA, CDR2 FQGTGA. Here the CDR3 DNA reads TGTGCCAGCAGCTCTCCAACTAGCGGCCCCTACGAGCAGTACTTC. Protein sequence: CASSSPTSGPYEQYF.

This clonotype was counted only a few times. The V gene is TRBV6-5, the J gene TRBJ1-1; D not certain. This CDR3 contains 16 residues. Germline CDR1 and CDR2: MNHEY and SVGAGI. Trimming stripped 0 bases from V and 0 bases from J, with 11 bases between. The CDR3 nucleotides are TGTGCCAGCAGTTACTCGGCAGGAGGCTTGAACACTGAAGCTTTCTTT. Protein sequence: CASSYSAGGLNTEAFF.

This clonotype was recorded many times. The chain carries TRBV10-2 and TRBJ2-1, with D unresolved. Trimming removed 4 bases at V and 9 bases at J, with 4 bases between. This CDR3 comprises 10 residues. Germline CDR1 WSHSY, CDR2 SAAADI. The DNA for the CDR3 is TGCGCCAGCAGTGGAATTGAGCAGTTCTTC. Translating gives CASSGIEQFF.

There are many counts of this clonotype. The genes are TRBV7-9 and TRBJ2-1; 7 nucleotides agree with TRBD2. V was pared by 0 bases and J by 4 bases, with 3 bases of the junction left unmatched. The CDR3 runs 15 residues. Germline V gene data show CDR1 as SEHNR and CDR2 as FQNEAQ (reference sequence). The CDR3: CASSLAGGRYNEQFF. CDR3 DNA sequence: TGTGCCAGCAGCTTAGCGGGAGGGCGTTACAATGAGCAGTTCTTC. The full variable domain, rest sourced from reference TRBV7-9 and TRBJ2-1, is DTGVSQNPRHKITKRGQNVTFRCDPISEHNRLYWYRQTLGQGPEFLTYFQNEAQLEKSRLLSDRFSAERPKGSFSTLEIQRTEQGDSAMYLCASSLAGGRYNEQFFGPGTRLTVL.

This clonotype was seen at least ten times. V gene TRBV15 combines with J gene TRBJ2-2; 12 bases fit TRBD2. This CDR3 comprises 18 residues. The germline V gene encodes CDR1 LNHNV and CDR2 YYDKDF (reference sequence). V lost 2 bases, J lost 2 bases, and 6 bases stayed unmatched. CDR3 sequence: CATSRPFGLAGNTGELFF. CDR3 DNA: TGTGCCACCAGCAGACCTTTCGGACTAGCGGGAAACACCGGGGAGCTGTTTTTT.

This clonotype was detected a few times. This chain uses TRBV20-1 with TRBJ2-2, with no clear D. The CDR3 is made up of 13 amino acids. Per germline, CDR1 DFQATT and CDR2 SNEGSKA (reference sequence). Between the trimmed V and J ends, which lost 1 base and 8 bases, there was a span of 11 bases. The CDR3 nucleotides read TGCAGTGCTAGAGGGCCCGTCGGAGGGGAGCTGTTTTTT. The encoded protein is CSARGPVGGELFF.

This clonotype showed up many times. This chain joins TRBV20-1 and TRBJ1-2; TRBD1 is a possible D gene (6 bases). Germline V lookup: CDR1 DFQATT, CDR2 SNEGSKA (reference sequence). V was cut by 2 bases and J by 0 bases, with 16 bases left in between. The CDR3 contains 16 residues. CDR3 residues: CSARSPRDTTNYGYTF. The CDR3 region has the DNA TGCAGTGCTAGATCACCCAGGGACACTACTAACTATGGCTACACCTTC.

J is TRBJ2-5 and V is TRBV5-1; D unresolved. Germline CDR1 is SGHRS and CDR2 is YFSETQ. The length of the CDR3 is 14 residues. Trimming removed 4 bases at V and 3 bases at J, with 13 bases between. The CDR3 region is CASSQSTTKETQYF. The CDR3, as DNA: TGCGCCAGCAGCCAATCGACGACGAAAGAGACCCAGTACTTC. Full variable domain (missing parts from reference TRBV5-1 and TRBJ2-5): KAGVTQTPRYLIKTRGQQVTLSCSPISGHRSVSWYQQTPGQGLQFLFEYFSETQRNKGNFPGRFSGRQFSNSRSEMNVSTLELGDSALYLCASSQSTTKETQYFGPGTRLLVL.